This T cell receptor beta chain derives from a study of T-cell memory formation after mild COVID-19 listed by TCRdb under 2021. With respect to the entire study: TCR sequence clusters from the two donors were found to be largely donor specific. Two young, previously healthy adult volunteers, one female and one male, were included in the cohort. In a couple of donors, T-cell clones that expanded and contracted after mild COVID-19 were followed by sequencing TCRalpha and TCRbeta repertoires longitudinally.

Paper-wide results and their limitations: SARS-CoV-2 specificity was not confirmed for the second-wave clones peaking on day 37. Clones contracting from day 15 to 85 had balanced CD4/CD8 phenotypes, while a second wave expanding from day 15 to 37 was biased towards CD4+. Contracting CD4+ clones appeared mostly in the CM and EM memory subsets, whereas CD8+ clones were enriched in EMRA. The study included only a couple of mild cases, and larger cohorts that include severe cases with pre-infection samples were judged to be necessary. Some responding clones were detected in pre-infection memory, suggesting pre-existing cross-reactive memory T cells joined the SARS-CoV-2 response.

Sequencing relied on an Illumina NovaSeq 6000. Using 5'RACE with constant-segment primers, TCRalpha and TCRbeta cDNA libraries were constructed, with sample barcodes and unique molecular identifiers added in the process. RNA was extracted from every sample with Trizol reagent. Amplification of the libraries took two PCR steps, and the second step added a second sample barcode plus Illumina TruSeq adapters. Sequencing of libraries was performed on an Illumina NovaSeq with 2 x 150 bp paired-end reads. The published analysis was carried out like this. Demultiplexing of reads and collapsing into UMI-guided consensus sequences were performed with migec v1.2.7. Using mixcr v2.1.11, UMI consensuses were aligned to TRA and TRB V and J templates and then assembled into clonotypes. A clonotype was counted as expanded or contracted only if both edgeR and NoisET called the change significant, with noise models trained on biological replicates. For edgeR calls, the cutoffs were a false discovery rate-adjusted p below 0.01 and a log2 fold-change threshold of 1. As an exploratory analysis of dynamics, max-normalized trajectories of the 1000 most abundant clonotypes were examined by PCA with hierarchical clustering. Separately sequenced CD4+ and CD8+ repertoires were used to assign a CD4 or CD8 phenotype to each responding clone. In-frame beta chains were kept once TCRdb had trimmed the public reads at Q25 with fastp and called clones with MiXCR. Rows are unified per CDR3 protein, each entry keeping the most common DNA and genes. TCRdb assigned the V and J calls; the authors' analysis was not used. In all, the sample holds approximately 44,000 distinct CDR3 sequences, and roughly 8% of those were seen once. About 1.5% of the sample is held by the ten biggest clonotypes.

PBMCs were isolated by Ficoll-Paque density gradient centrifugation. CDR1 and CDR2 are read off the germline V gene as KGHSH and LQKENI. Inclusive of the bounding cysteine and phenylalanine, the CDR3 is 13 residues long. Just the 39-base CDR3 DNA is kept, in frame starting at base 1. The junction shows trimming of 4 bases on V and 2 bases on J, plus 8 bases between the germline ends. The sample holds many counts of this clonotype. What antigen it recognizes has not been identified. No clone much larger than this one lies a single base away; base qualities are absent. The rearranged segments are TRBV18 and TRBJ2-5, with an unclear D gene assignment. The sequence derives from a man between 18 and 35 years old who had mild COVID-19 (a few samples of this study predate the infection). The sample titles of this study are shuffled in the database, so cell type and time point are left out; the donor was told from shared clones. The sample consisted of PBMCs or a T cell subset sorted from them (not recorded which). In nucleotides, the sequence is TGTGCCAGCTCACGGAGCCTACAAGAGACCCAGTACTTC. It translates as CASSRSLQETQYF.